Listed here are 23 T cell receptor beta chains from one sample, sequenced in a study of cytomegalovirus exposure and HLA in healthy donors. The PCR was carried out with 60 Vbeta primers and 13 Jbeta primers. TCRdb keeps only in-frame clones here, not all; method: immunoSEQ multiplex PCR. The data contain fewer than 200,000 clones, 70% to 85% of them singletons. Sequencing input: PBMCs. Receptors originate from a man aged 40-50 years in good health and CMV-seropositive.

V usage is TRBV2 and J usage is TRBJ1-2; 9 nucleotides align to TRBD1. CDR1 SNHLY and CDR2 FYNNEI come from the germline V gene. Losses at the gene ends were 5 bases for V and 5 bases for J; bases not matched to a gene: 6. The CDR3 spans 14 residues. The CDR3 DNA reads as TGTGCCAGCAGTCAGACAGGGGGGCCTTATGGCTACACCTTC. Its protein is CASSQTGGPYGYTF.

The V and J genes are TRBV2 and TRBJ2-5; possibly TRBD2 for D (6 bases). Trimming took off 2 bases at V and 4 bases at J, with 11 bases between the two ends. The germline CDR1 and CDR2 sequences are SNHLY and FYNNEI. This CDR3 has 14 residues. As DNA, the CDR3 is TGTGCCAGCAGTGAATCGATCGGGGGAGAGACCCAGTACTTC. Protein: CASSESIGGETQYF.

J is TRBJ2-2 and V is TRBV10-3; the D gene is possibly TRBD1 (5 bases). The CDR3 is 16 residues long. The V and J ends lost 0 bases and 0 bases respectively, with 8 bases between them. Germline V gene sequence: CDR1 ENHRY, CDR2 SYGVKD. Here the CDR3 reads CAISESAGPNTGELFF. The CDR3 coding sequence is TGTGCCATCAGTGAGTCCGCAGGGCCGAACACCGGGGAGCTGTTTTTT.

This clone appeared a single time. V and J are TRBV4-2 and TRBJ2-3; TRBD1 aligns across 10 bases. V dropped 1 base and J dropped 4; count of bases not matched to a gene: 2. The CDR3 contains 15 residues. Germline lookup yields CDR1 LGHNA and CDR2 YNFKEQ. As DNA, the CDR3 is TGTGCCAGCAGCCAAGCCGGACAGGGGGCAGATACGCAGTATTTT. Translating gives CASSQAGQGADTQYF.

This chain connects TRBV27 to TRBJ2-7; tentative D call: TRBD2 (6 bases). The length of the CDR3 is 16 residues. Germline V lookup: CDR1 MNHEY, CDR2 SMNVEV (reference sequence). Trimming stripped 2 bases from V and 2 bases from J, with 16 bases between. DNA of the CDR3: TGTGCCAGCAGTTTAAAGGTCCCCGGCGGGGCCTACGAGCAGTACTTC. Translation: CASSLKVPGGAYEQYF.

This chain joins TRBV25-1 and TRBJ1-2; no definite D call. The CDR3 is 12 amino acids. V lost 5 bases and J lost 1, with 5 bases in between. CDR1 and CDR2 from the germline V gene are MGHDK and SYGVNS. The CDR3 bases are TGTGCCAGCAGTCGCGTTAACTATGGCTACACCTTC. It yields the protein CASSRVNYGYTF.

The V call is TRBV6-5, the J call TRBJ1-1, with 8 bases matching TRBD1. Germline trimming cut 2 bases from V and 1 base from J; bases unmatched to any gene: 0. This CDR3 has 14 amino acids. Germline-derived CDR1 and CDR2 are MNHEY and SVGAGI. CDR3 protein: CASSYGTGNTEAFF. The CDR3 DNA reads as TGTGCCAGCAGTTACGGGACAGGGAACACTGAAGCTTTCTTT.

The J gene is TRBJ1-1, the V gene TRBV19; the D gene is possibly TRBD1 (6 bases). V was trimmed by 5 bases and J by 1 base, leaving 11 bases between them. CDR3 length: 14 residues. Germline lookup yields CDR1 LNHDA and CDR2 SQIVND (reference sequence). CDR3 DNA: TGTGCCAGTAGTCTCGTCAGGGGGAACACTGAAGCTTTCTTT. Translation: CASSLVRGNTEAFF.

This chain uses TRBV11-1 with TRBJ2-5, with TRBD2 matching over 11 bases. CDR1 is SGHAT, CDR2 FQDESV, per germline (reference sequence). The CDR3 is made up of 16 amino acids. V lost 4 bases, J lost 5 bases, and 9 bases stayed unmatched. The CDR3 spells CASSSRVRTSGETQYF. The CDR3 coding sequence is TGTGCCAGCAGCTCCCGCGTAAGGACTAGCGGGGAGACCCAGTACTTC.

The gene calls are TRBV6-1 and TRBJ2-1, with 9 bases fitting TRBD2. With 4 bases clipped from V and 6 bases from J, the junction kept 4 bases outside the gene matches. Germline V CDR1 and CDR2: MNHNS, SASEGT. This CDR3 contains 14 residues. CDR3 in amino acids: CASSAAGGRNEQFF. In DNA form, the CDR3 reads TGTGCCAGCAGTGCTGCGGGGGGGCGCAATGAGCAGTTCTTC.

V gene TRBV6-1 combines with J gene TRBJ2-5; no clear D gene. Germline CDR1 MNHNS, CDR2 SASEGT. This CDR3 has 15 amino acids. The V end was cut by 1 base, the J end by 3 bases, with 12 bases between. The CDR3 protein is CASSEGVLTKETQYF. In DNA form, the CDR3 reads TGTGCCAGCAGTGAAGGGGTACTGACAAAAGAGACCCAGTACTTC.

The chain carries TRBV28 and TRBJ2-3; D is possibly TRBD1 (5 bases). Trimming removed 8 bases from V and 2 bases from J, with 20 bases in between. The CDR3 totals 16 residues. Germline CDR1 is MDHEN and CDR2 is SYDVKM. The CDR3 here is CASLRVGTGNTDTQYF. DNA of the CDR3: TGTGCCAGCTTACGGGTTGGAACAGGAAACACAGATACGCAGTATTTT.

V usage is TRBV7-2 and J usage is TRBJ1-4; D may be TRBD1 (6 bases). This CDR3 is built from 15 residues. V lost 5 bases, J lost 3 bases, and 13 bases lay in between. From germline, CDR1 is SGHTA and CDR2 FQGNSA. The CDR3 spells CASSAHRVPNEKLFF. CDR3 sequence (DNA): TGTGCCAGCAGCGCTCACAGGGTCCCTAATGAAAAACTGTTTTTT.

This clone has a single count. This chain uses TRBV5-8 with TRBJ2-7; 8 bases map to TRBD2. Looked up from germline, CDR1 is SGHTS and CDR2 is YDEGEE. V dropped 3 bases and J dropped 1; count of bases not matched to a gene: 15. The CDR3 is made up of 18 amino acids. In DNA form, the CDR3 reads TGTGCCAGCAGCTCCCAAACCCGCCGGCGGGGGGCATCCTACGAGCAGTACTTC. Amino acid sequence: CASSSQTRRRGASYEQYF. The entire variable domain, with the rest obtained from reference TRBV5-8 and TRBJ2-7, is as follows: EAGVTQSPTHLIKTRGQQATLRCSPISGHTSVYWYQQALGLGLQFLLWYDEGEERNRGNFPPRFSGRQFPNYSSELNVNALELEDSALYLCASSSQTRRRGASYEQYFGPGTRLTVT.

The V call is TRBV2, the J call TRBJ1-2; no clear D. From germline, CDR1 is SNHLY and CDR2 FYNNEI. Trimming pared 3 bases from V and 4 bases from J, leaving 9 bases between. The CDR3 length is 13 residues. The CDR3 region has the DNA TGTGCCAGCAGTGAGGTTGGACTCTATGGCTACACCTTC. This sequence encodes CASSEVGLYGYTF.

DNA of the CDR3: TGTGCCGCAATTCGGACAGGGGGAGCTGAAGCTTTCTTT. Residues: CAAIRTGGAEAFF. V usage is TRBV28 and J usage is TRBJ1-1, with 10 bases fitting TRBD1. This CDR3 has 13 residues. V shed 11 bases and J 6 bases; nucleotides not matched to a gene: 9. Germline CDR1 and CDR2: MDHEN and SYDVKM.

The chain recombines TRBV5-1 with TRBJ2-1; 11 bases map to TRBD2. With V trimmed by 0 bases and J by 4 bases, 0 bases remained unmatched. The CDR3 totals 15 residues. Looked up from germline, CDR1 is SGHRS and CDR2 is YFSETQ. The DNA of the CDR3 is TGCGCCAGCAGCTTGGGGACTAGCGGGTACAATGAGCAGTTCTTC. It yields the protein CASSLGTSGYNEQFF.

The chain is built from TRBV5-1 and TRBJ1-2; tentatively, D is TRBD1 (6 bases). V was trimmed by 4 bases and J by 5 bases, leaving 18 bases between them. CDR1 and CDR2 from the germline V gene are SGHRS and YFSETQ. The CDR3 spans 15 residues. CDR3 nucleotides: TGCGCCAGCAGCCGCGATGACAGGCCTGGGTATGGCTACACCTTC. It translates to CASSRDDRPGYGYTF.

CDR3 sequence (DNA): TGTGCCAGCAGTAAACAGGGGGGGGATCAGCCCCAGCATTTT. Translated, it gives CASSKQGGDQPQHF. The chain links TRBV6-6 to TRBJ1-5; 8 bases are a match to TRBD1. V shed 5 bases and J 5 bases; nucleotides not matched to a gene: 5. In germline, CDR1 is MNHNY, CDR2 SVGAGI (reference sequence). The CDR3 consists of 14 residues.

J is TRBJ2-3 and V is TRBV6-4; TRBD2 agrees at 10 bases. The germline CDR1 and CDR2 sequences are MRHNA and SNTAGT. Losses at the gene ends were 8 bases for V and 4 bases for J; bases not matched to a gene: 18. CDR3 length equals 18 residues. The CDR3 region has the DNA TGTGCCAGCCAAAGTGAAGGAGGAACTAGCGGGAAGCCAGATACGCAGTATTTT. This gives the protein CASQSEGGTSGKPDTQYF.

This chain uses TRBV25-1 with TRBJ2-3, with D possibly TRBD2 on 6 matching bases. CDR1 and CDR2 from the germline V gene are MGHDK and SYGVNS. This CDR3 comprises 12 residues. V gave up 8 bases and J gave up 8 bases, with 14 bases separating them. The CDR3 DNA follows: TGTGCCAGCGGAGGGTCCCGCGGTACGCAGTATTTT. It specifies CASGGSRGTQYF.

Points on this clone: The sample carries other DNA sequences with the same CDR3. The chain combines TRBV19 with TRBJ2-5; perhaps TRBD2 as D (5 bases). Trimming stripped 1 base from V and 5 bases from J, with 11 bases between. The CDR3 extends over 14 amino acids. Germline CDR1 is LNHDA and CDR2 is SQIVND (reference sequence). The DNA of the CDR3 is TGTGCCAGTAGTATAGGGGCTAGCAGGGAGACCCAGTACTTC. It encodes CASSIGASRETQYF. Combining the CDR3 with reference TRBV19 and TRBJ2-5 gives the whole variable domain DGGITQSPKYLFRKEGQNVTLSCEQNLNHDAMYWYRQDPGQGLRLIYYSQIVNDFQKGDIAEGYSVSREKKESFPLTVTSAQKNPTAFYLCASSIGASRETQYFGPGTRLLVL.

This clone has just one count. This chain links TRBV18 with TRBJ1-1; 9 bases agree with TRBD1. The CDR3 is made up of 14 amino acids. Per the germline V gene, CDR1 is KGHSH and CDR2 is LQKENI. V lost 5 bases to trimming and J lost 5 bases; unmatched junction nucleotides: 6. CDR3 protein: CASSSGQGITEAFF. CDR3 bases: TGTGCCAGCTCATCAGGACAGGGGATTACTGAAGCTTTCTTT.